This TCR beta chain originates from a study of blood T cell repertoires in COVID-19. The CDR3 runs to 14 residues. V lost 2 bases to trimming and J lost 6 bases; unmatched junction nucleotides: 2. Germline CDR1 is LNHNV and CDR2 is YYDKDF (reference sequence). Profiled with immunoSEQ multiplex PCR; TCRdb holds only in-frame clones, not every one. The sample holds 200,000 or so clones, about nine tenths seen once. The origin of this receptor is a middle-aged woman with acute COVID-19. The genes are TRBV15 and TRBJ2-2; 8 bases align to TRBD1. Sequenced: PBMCs or T cells enriched from blood (not recorded which). The CDR3 region has the DNA TGTGCCACCAGCAGAAAACAGGGGGCCGGGGAGCTGTTTTTT. Its protein product is CATSRKQGAGELFF.